Listed below are T cell receptor beta chains from one sample, sequenced in a study of blood T cell repertoires in COVID-19. The protocol was immunoSEQ multiplex PCR, while the TCRdb copy is restricted to in-frame clones and leaves out a portion. The sample comprises around 160,000 clones, around 90% of which are singletons, and about 18% rests with the top ten. Sequences were obtained from peripheral blood. All receptors derive from a man in his sixties with active or convalescent COVID-19. The conserved cysteine and the conserved F or W are not part of the CDR3 here. The order of the fields is V gene, CDR3 length, J gene, CDR3 protein.

v_gene: TRBV6-5
len: 13
j_gene: TRBJ1-2
CDR3aa: ASSYQQGANYGYT

v_gene: TRBV30
len: 11
j_gene: TRBJ1-1
CDR3aa: AWDRDKNTEAF

v_gene: TRBV11-1
len: 14
j_gene: TRBJ2-2
CDR3aa: ASSFSQSGYTGELF

v_gene: TRBV5-8
len: 12
j_gene: TRBJ2-5
CDR3aa: ASSPGQIQETQY

v_gene: TRBV29-1
len: 11
j_gene: TRBJ1-1
CDR3aa: SAQDSRGTEAF

v_gene: TRBV11-2
len: 7
j_gene: TRBJ1-2
CDR3aa: ASSFGHL

v_gene: TRBV30
len: 13
j_gene: TRBJ2-1
CDR3aa: AWSKLLAGYNEQF

v_gene: TRBV27
len: 12
j_gene: TRBJ2-3
CDR3aa: ASGIAGFTDTQY

v_gene: TRBV30
len: 15
j_gene: TRBJ1-1
CDR3aa: AWSVRRDSIMNTEAF

v_gene: TRBV18
len: 13
j_gene: TRBJ2-3
CDR3aa: ASSPKGQGTDTQY

v_gene: TRBV12-5
len: 9
j_gene: TRBJ2-1
CDR3aa: ASGLFSEQF

v_gene: TRBV6-5
len: 13
j_gene: TRBJ1-6
CDR3aa: ASSAGRATNSPLH

v_gene: TRBV20-1
len: 12
j_gene: TRBJ2-2
CDR3aa: SASALLNTGELF

v_gene: TRBV12-3/TRBV12-4
len: 11
j_gene: TRBJ1-1
CDR3aa: ASSSARGTEAF

v_gene: TRBV30
len: 14
j_gene: TRBJ1-4
CDR3aa: AWPMTGPEETEKLF

v_gene: TRBV20-1
len: 9
j_gene: TRBJ1-1
CDR3aa: SARDTVRSF

v_gene: TRBV29-1
len: 12
j_gene: TRBJ2-2
CDR3aa: SVGQGTNTGELF

v_gene: TRBV19
len: 13
j_gene: TRBJ2-7
CDR3aa: ASSLFGQGVYEQY

v_gene: TRBV10-3
len: 12
j_gene: TRBJ1-1
CDR3aa: AISELGGNTEAF

v_gene: TRBV28
len: 9
j_gene: TRBJ2-1
CDR3aa: ASSSDNEQF

v_gene: TRBV24-1
len: 12
j_gene: TRBJ2-1
CDR3aa: ATSDPRTFNEQF

v_gene: TRBV11-2
len: 14
j_gene: TRBJ2-1
CDR3aa: ASSLIGLAGSNEQF

v_gene: TRBV19
len: 11
j_gene: TRBJ2-1
CDR3aa: ASSPGLAGEQF

v_gene: TRBV7-6
len: 13
j_gene: TRBJ1-4
CDR3aa: ASSLFPEANEKLF

v_gene: TRBV5-1
len: 12
j_gene: TRBJ2-7
CDR3aa: ASSGGTGIYEQY

v_gene: TRBV19
len: 14
j_gene: TRBJ1-6
CDR3aa: ASSPMDRPGNSPLH

v_gene: TRBV2
len: 15
j_gene: TRBJ1-6
CDR3aa: ASTLGPGGDYNSPLH

v_gene: TRBV11-3
len: 12
j_gene: TRBJ2-7
CDR3aa: ASSLGGRAGEQY

v_gene: TRBV3-1/TRBV3-2
len: 16
j_gene: TRBJ2-1
CDR3aa: ASSQERVGPSSYNEQF

v_gene: TRBV29-1
len: 10
j_gene: TRBJ2-5
CDR3aa: SERDRQETQY

v_gene: TRBV6-5
len: 13
j_gene: TRBJ2-7
CDR3aa: ASSRGQVLVNEQY

v_gene: TRBV19
len: 12
j_gene: TRBJ2-7
CDR3aa: ASKPGEGSYEQY

v_gene: TRBV15
len: 13
j_gene: TRBJ1-4
CDR3aa: ATSRDGRQYEKLF

v_gene: TRBV7-9
len: 12
j_gene: TRBJ2-7
CDR3aa: ASSARTGPYEQY

v_gene: TRBV2
len: 13
j_gene: TRBJ1-4
CDR3aa: ASSPRGTTNEKLF

v_gene: TRBV27
len: 15
j_gene: TRBJ1-5
CDR3aa: ASSFFGAGGRNQPQH

v_gene: TRBV5-1
len: 12
j_gene: TRBJ2-7
CDR3aa: ASSPGDSTYEQY

v_gene: TRBV18
len: 17
j_gene: TRBJ2-6
CDR3aa: ASSRNPGTGGSGANVLT

v_gene: TRBV5-1
len: 17
j_gene: TRBJ2-3
CDR3aa: ASRRGQIGTSGATDTQY

v_gene: TRBV7-2
len: 13
j_gene: TRBJ2-7
CDR3aa: ASRLDPGLTYEQY

v_gene: TRBV10-3
len: 12
j_gene: TRBJ2-4
CDR3aa: AISGVVAKNIQY

v_gene: TRBV28
len: 15
j_gene: TRBJ2-1
CDR3aa: ASSSEASGVLFDEQF

v_gene: TRBV7-2
len: 13
j_gene: TRBJ1-1
CDR3aa: ASSLTRAGYTEAF

v_gene: TRBV6-5
len: 10
j_gene: TRBJ1-1
CDR3aa: ASSRQGAEAF

v_gene: TRBV19
len: 10
j_gene: TRBJ2-7
CDR3aa: ASSPRGHEQY

v_gene: TRBV7-8
len: 14
j_gene: TRBJ2-7
CDR3aa: ASSLGTSGRAYEQY

v_gene: TRBV7-2
len: 13
j_gene: TRBJ2-7
CDR3aa: ASSLRQGEIYEQY

v_gene: TRBV21-1
len: 14
j_gene: TRBJ1-2
CDR3aa: ASSKETGGQDYGYT

v_gene: TRBV7-8
len: 9
j_gene: TRBJ1-2
CDR3aa: ASSPGIGYT

v_gene: TRBV7-9
len: 13
j_gene: TRBJ1-2
CDR3aa: ASSHGGARWYGYT

v_gene: TRBV6-4
len: 13
j_gene: TRBJ1-2
CDR3aa: ASRTEDGQLYGYT

v_gene: TRBV5-1
len: 14
j_gene: TRBJ1-2
CDR3aa: ASSTGQGSYNYGYT

v_gene: TRBV10-3
len: 12
j_gene: TRBJ1-1
CDR3aa: ATRARGLNTEAF

v_gene: TRBV20-1
len: 9
j_gene: TRBJ1-3
CDR3aa: SALSGNTIY

v_gene: TRBV18
len: 13
j_gene: TRBJ1-6
CDR3aa: ASSRGQAYNSPLH

v_gene: TRBV29-1
len: 11
j_gene: TRBJ1-2
CDR3aa: SAGTIPGDGYT

v_gene: TRBV7-8
len: 13
j_gene: TRBJ2-1
CDR3aa: ASSLAASFYNEQF

v_gene: TRBV3-1/TRBV3-2
len: 14
j_gene: TRBJ1-6
CDR3aa: ASSSVRVNYNSPLH

v_gene: TRBV18
len: 12
j_gene: TRBJ2-5
CDR3aa: ASSPVTGGETQY

v_gene: TRBV21-1
len: 15
j_gene: TRBJ1-5
CDR3aa: ASSKGGVSYSNQPQH